This TCR beta chain was obtained from a study of shared clonotypes between healthy human individuals. Study in general: Researchers assigned three CD4 naive, three CD4 memory, two CD8 naive and one CD8 memory plate to each donor.

Study results and limitations: Across several donors, naive CD4 shared roughly 5.2%, naive CD8 approximately 3.5%, memory CD4 about 2.4%, memory CD8 roughly 0.37%. On the whole, naive subsets had larger estimated richness than memory subsets had.

The authors split each subset's genomic DNA evenly across several immunoSEQ plates. The method was immunoSEQ multiplex PCR; TCRdb's version includes in-frame clones alone and lacks a portion of them. This sample yields about 1 million clones, of which around 82% are seen a single time; under 0.65% belongs to the top ten. Germline CDR1 is MNHEY and CDR2 is SVGAGI. With 6 bases removed from V and 8 bases from J, the gap between germline ends came to 13 bases. The CDR3 covers 12 residues. In regard to this clone: Its specificity is unknown.

This sequence joins TRBV6-5 and TRBJ1-2; D ambiguous. The sample consisted of memory CD4+ T cells from PBMCs. Subset indicated: CD45RA-negative fraction. The receptor comes from a man aged 18 to 35 in good health. Some clones in this sample may be carry-over from other donors' samples. CDR3 nucleotide sequence: TGTGCCAGCAGCGGAAGGAGCGGCGGCTACACCTTC. This sequence encodes CASSGRSGGYTF.